A selection of T cell receptor beta chains follows, all from one sample in a study of T cell repertoires in cytomegalovirus infection. TCRdb redid the calling of the reads with MiXCR, one entry per CDR3 protein. The sample carries fewer than 650,000 distinct CDR3 sequences, under 45% recorded once. Which antigens these TCRs recognize remains unknown. This sample comprised cultured PBMCs, obtained from culture after CMV antigen stimulation. Every receptor here comes from a human donor in good health (CMV status not recorded). Some clones in this sample may be carry-over from other donors' samples. CDR3s include the opening cysteine and the closing phenylalanine or tryptophan. The D gene is left open where the match is weak. Clone size, where shown, is once, few, many, or a class for clones that have expanded.

v_call: TRBV24-1; j_call: TRBJ2-5; clone_size: NA; d_call: NA; cdr3_nt: TGTGCCACCAGTGATCCAGCGGGCGAGACCCAGTACTTC; cdr3_aa: CATSDPAGETQYF
v_call: TRBV2; j_call: TRBJ2-6; clone_size: few; d_call: TRBD1; cdr3_nt: TGTGCCAGCACGCAGGGGGATGGGGCCAACGTCCTGACTTTC; cdr3_aa: CASTQGDGANVLTF
v_call: TRBV7-9; j_call: TRBJ2-5; clone_size: few; d_call: TRBD1; cdr3_nt: TGTGCCAGCAGCGAGACAGGGGCGCGGGAGACCCAGTACTTC; cdr3_aa: CASSETGARETQYF
v_call: TRBV12-3/TRBV12-4; j_call: TRBJ2-1; clone_size: NA; d_call: NA; cdr3_nt: TGTGCCAGCAGCTCCAACAACAGGGAGCAGTTCTTC; cdr3_aa: CASSSNNREQFF
v_call: TRBV6-5; j_call: TRBJ2-7; clone_size: few; d_call: NA; cdr3_nt: TGTGCCAGCCAAGGCCCTAGTAGCGAGCAGTACTTC; cdr3_aa: CASQGPSSEQYF
v_call: TRBV5-6; j_call: TRBJ1-1; clone_size: few; d_call: NA; cdr3_nt: TGTGCCAGCAGCGACAGAATGAACACTGAAGCTTTCTTT; cdr3_aa: CASSDRMNTEAFF
v_call: TRBV7-6; j_call: TRBJ2-7; clone_size: once; d_call: NA; cdr3_nt: TGTGCCAGCAGCTTAGCGGGCATCTCATCTACCTACGAGCAGTACTTC; cdr3_aa: CASSLAGISSTYEQYF
v_call: TRBV6-6; j_call: TRBJ1-4; clone_size: few; d_call: NA; cdr3_nt: TGTGCCAGCAGTTACCCGGACAGCGGTGAAAAACTGTTTTTT; cdr3_aa: CASSYPDSGEKLFF
v_call: TRBV6-2/TRBV6-3; j_call: TRBJ1-5; clone_size: few; d_call: NA; cdr3_nt: TGTGCCACCAGCGAGAGAAATCAGCCCCAGCATTTT; cdr3_aa: CATSERNQPQHF
v_call: TRBV18; j_call: TRBJ2-1; clone_size: once; d_call: TRBD1; cdr3_nt: TGTGCCAGCTCACCGGGGGACAGGACTCAGTTCTTC; cdr3_aa: CASSPGDRTQFF
v_call: TRBV2; j_call: TRBJ1-6; clone_size: NA; d_call: TRBD1; cdr3_nt: TGTGCCAGCTTGGGACAGGCAAGTTCACCCCTCCACTTT; cdr3_aa: CASLGQASSPLHF
v_call: TRBV6-1; j_call: TRBJ2-5; clone_size: NA; d_call: NA; cdr3_nt: TGTGCCAGCAGTGACTGGGGGGAGACCCAGTACTTC; cdr3_aa: CASSDWGETQYF
v_call: TRBV7-2; j_call: TRBJ2-2; clone_size: many; d_call: TRBD1; cdr3_nt: TGTGCCAGCAAGACAGGGGGCTCTGCCGGGGAGCTGTTTTTT; cdr3_aa: CASKTGGSAGELFF
v_call: TRBV10-2; j_call: TRBJ2-1; clone_size: NA; d_call: TRBD2; cdr3_nt: TGCGCCATCCTCCCTTCTAGCGGGACTTACAATGAGCAGTTCTTC; cdr3_aa: CAILPSSGTYNEQFF
v_call: TRBV27; j_call: TRBJ2-7; clone_size: NA; d_call: TRBD1; cdr3_nt: TGTGCCAGCAGTTTATCAGGGGGCGCTAGGTACGAGCAGTACTTC; cdr3_aa: CASSLSGGARYEQYF
v_call: TRBV28; j_call: TRBJ1-5; clone_size: NA; d_call: TRBD1; cdr3_nt: TGTGCCAGCCGGACAGGGGGTATTCAGCCCCAGCATTTT; cdr3_aa: CASRTGGIQPQHF
v_call: TRBV5-6; j_call: TRBJ1-5; clone_size: NA; d_call: NA; cdr3_nt: TGTGTCAGCAGCTTCTTGGGGGAGGTCAATCAGCCCCAGCATTTT; cdr3_aa: CVSSFLGEVNQPQHF
v_call: TRBV20-1; j_call: TRBJ2-7; clone_size: NA; d_call: NA; cdr3_nt: TGCAGTGCTAGAGGATACGAGACCTACGAGCAGTACTTC; cdr3_aa: CSARGYETYEQYF
v_call: TRBV7-2; j_call: TRBJ2-5; clone_size: once; d_call: NA; cdr3_nt: TGTGCCAGCAGCCCCGGGGCCGGCAGGGGCCAGCAAGAGACCCAGTACTTC; cdr3_aa: CASSPGAGRGQQETQYF
v_call: TRBV7-2; j_call: TRBJ2-5; clone_size: NA; d_call: TRBD2; cdr3_nt: TGTGCCAGCAGCCTTAAGCGGGGGGGACAAGAGACCCAGTACTTC; cdr3_aa: CASSLKRGGQETQYF
v_call: TRBV20-1; j_call: TRBJ2-7; clone_size: once; d_call: TRBD2; cdr3_nt: TGCAGTGCTACCGACCCGAGGCGGGGGGAAACCTACGAGCAGTACTTC; cdr3_aa: CSATDPRRGETYEQYF
v_call: TRBV7-2; j_call: TRBJ2-5; clone_size: many; d_call: NA; cdr3_nt: TGTGCCAGCAGCTTGTGGGGGGGCGAAGAGACCCAGTACTTC; cdr3_aa: CASSLWGGEETQYF
v_call: TRBV2; j_call: TRBJ2-7; clone_size: NA; d_call: NA; cdr3_nt: TGTGCCAGCAGAGTAAGACCCTCCTACGAGCAGTACTTC; cdr3_aa: CASRVRPSYEQYF
v_call: TRBV4-1; j_call: TRBJ2-3; clone_size: few; d_call: NA; cdr3_nt: TGCGCCAGCAGCCCCACTCCGATACTCTCAAGTACTAGCACAGATACGCAGTATTTT; cdr3_aa: CASSPTPILSSTSTDTQYF
v_call: TRBV7-6; j_call: TRBJ2-1; clone_size: NA; d_call: NA; cdr3_nt: TGTGCCAGCAGCCCGGGAAACTCCTACAATGAGCAGTTCTTC; cdr3_aa: CASSPGNSYNEQFF
v_call: TRBV9; j_call: TRBJ2-3; clone_size: NA; d_call: NA; cdr3_nt: TGTGCCAGCAGCGTAGGGCCCAGCGCCGATACGCAGTATTTT; cdr3_aa: CASSVGPSADTQYF
v_call: TRBV12-3/TRBV12-4; j_call: TRBJ2-2; clone_size: NA; d_call: NA; cdr3_nt: TGTGCCAGCAGCACGAACACCGGGGAGCTGTTTTTT; cdr3_aa: CASSTNTGELFF
v_call: TRBV11-2; j_call: TRBJ2-7; clone_size: once; d_call: NA; cdr3_nt: TGTGCCAGCAGCCACCGTAACGAGCAGTACTTC; cdr3_aa: CASSHRNEQYF
v_call: TRBV7-2; j_call: TRBJ1-2; clone_size: many; d_call: NA; cdr3_nt: TGTGCCAGCAGCCCGGGAGGGTACTATGGCTACACCTTC; cdr3_aa: CASSPGGYYGYTF